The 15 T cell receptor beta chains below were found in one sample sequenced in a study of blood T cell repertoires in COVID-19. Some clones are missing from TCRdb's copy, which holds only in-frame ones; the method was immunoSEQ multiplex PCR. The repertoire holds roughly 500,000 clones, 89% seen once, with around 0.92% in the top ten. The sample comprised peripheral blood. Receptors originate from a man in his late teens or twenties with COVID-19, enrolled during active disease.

The DNA of the CDR3 is TGTGCCAGCAGTCTTTTAGCGGGAGAGTCAGATACGCAGTATTTT. Its translation: CASSLLAGESDTQYF. V and J are TRBV2 and TRBJ2-3; 9 bases match TRBD2. The CDR3 contains 15 residues. J gave up 4 bases and V 5 bases, and 7 bases lay outside the gene matches. The germline gives CDR1 SNHLY, CDR2 FYNNEI.

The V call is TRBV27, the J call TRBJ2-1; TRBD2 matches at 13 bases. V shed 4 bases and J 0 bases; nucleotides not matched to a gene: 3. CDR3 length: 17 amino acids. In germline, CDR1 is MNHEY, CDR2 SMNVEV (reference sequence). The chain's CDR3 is CASSSGLAGASYNEQFF. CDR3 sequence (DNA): TGTGCCAGCAGTTCCGGACTAGCGGGGGCCTCCTACAATGAGCAGTTCTTC.

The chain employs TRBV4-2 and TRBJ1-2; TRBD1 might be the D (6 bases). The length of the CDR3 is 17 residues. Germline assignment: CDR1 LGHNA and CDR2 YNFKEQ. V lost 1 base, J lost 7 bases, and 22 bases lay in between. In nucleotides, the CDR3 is TGTGCCAGCAGCCAAGCAAACAGGGTCATGGGCCTTCGTGGCTACACCTTC. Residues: CASSQANRVMGLRGYTF.

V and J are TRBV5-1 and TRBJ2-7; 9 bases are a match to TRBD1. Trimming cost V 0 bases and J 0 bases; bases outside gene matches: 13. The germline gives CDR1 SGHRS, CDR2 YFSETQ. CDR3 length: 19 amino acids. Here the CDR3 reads CASSLVSDRGLPISYEQYF. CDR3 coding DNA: TGCGCCAGCAGCTTGGTATCGGACAGGGGTCTCCCAATCTCCTACGAGCAGTACTTC. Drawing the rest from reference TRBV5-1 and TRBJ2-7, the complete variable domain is KAGVTQTPRYLIKTRGQQVTLSCSPISGHRSVSWYQQTPGQGLQFLFEYFSETQRNKGNFPGRFSGRQFSNSRSEMNVSTLELGDSALYLCASSLVSDRGLPISYEQYFGPGTRLTVT.

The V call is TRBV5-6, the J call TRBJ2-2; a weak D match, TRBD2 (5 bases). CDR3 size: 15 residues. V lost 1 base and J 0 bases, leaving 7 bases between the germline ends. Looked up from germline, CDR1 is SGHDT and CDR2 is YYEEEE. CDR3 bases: TGTGCCAGCAGCTTGTACGGGACGAACACCGGGGAGCTGTTTTTT. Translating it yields CASSLYGTNTGELFF.

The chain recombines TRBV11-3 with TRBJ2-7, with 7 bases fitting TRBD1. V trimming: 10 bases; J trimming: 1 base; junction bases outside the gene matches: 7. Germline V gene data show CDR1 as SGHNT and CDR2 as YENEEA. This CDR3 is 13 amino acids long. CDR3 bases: TGTGCCATGCCGGGACAGCCGTCCTACGAGCAGTACTTC. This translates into CAMPGQPSYEQYF. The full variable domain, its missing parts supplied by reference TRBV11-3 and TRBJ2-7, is EAGVVQSPRYKIIEKKQPVAFWCNPISGHNTLYWYLQNLGQGPELLIRYENEEAVDDSQLPKDRFSAERLKGVDSTLKIQPAELGDSAVYLCAMPGQPSYEQYFGPGTRLTVT.

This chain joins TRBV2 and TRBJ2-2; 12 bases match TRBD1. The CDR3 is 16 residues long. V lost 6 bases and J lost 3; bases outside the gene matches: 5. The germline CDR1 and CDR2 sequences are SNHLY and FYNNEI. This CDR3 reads CASSGTGGADTGELFF. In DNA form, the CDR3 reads TGTGCCAGCAGCGGGACAGGGGGCGCGGACACCGGGGAGCTGTTTTTT.

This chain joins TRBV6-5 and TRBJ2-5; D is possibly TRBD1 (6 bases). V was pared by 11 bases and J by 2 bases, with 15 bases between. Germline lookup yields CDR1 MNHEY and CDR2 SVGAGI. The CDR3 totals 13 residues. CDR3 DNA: TGTGCCGGCAACAGGGCACGTCAAGAGACCCAGTACTTC. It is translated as CAGNRARQETQYF.

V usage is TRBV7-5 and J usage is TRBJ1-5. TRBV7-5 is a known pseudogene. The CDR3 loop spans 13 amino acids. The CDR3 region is CVRSLSRDQPQHF. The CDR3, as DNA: TGTGTCAGAAGCTTATCGCGGGATCAGCCCCAGCATTTT.

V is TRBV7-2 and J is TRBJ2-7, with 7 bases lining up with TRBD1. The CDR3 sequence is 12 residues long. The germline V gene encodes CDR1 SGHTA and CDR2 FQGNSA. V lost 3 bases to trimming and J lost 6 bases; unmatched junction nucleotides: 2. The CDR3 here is CASSFNRGEQYF. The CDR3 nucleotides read TGTGCCAGCAGCTTCAACAGGGGCGAGCAGTACTTC.

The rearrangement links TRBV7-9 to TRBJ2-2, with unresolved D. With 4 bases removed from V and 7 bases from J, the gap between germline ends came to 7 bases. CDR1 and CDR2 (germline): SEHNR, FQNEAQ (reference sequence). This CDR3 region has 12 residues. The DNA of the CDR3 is TGTGCCAGCAGCTCGCTCAGCGGGGAGCTGTTTTTT. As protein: CASSSLSGELFF. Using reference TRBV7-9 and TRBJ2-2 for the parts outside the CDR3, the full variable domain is DTGVSQNPRHKITKRGQNVTFRCDPISEHNRLYWYRQTLGQGPEFLTYFQNEAQLEKSRLLSDRFSAERPKGSFSTLEIQRTEQGDSAMYLCASSSLSGELFFGEGSRLTVL.

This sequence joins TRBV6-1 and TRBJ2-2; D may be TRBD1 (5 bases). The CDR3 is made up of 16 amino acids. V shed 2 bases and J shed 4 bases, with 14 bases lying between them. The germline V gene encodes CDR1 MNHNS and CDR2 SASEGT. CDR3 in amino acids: CASSELAGLGTGELFF. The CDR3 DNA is TGTGCCAGCAGTGAATTAGCAGGGCTGGGCACCGGGGAGCTGTTTTTT.

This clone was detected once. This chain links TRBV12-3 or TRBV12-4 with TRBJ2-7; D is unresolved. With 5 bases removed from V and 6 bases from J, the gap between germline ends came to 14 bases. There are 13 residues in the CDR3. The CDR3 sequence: CASSLLGYREQYF. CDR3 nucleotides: TGTGCCAGCAGTCTTCTCGGGTATCGCGAGCAGTACTTC.

Written as DNA, the CDR3 is TGTGCCAGCAGCCAAGGGGCAGCAGAAAAACTGTTTTTT. Its translation is CASSQGAAEKLFF. J is TRBJ1-4 and V is TRBV14; D remains ambiguous. From germline, CDR1 is SGHDN and CDR2 FVKESK. This CDR3 region has 13 residues. The ends were cut back, 1 base at V and 8 bases at J, with 8 bases in the middle.

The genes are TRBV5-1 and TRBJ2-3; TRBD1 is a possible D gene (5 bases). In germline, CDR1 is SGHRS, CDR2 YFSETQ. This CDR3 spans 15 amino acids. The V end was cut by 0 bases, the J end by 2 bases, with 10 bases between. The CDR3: CASSLDRGFTDTQYF. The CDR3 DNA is TGCGCCAGCAGCTTGGATAGGGGTTTCACAGATACGCAGTATTTT.